This entry lists 15 T cell receptor beta chains sequenced from one sample in a study of blood T cell repertoires in COVID-19. Only in-frame clones appear in the TCRdb table, and some are missing; sequencing was by immunoSEQ multiplex PCR. Of around 63,000 clones in the sample, around 90% are singletons; the top ten hold 3.5%. The sample consisted of peripheral blood. These TCRs come from a man between 45 and 60 years old with active COVID-19.

This chain uses TRBV5-1 with TRBJ2-7; 8 bases align to TRBD2. CDR3 length: 14 amino acids. Germline V CDR1 and CDR2: SGHRS, YFSETQ. The V gene end was trimmed by 0 bases and the J gene end by 2 bases; junction bases not matched to a gene: 1. CDR3 bases: TGCGCCAGCAGCTTGGAGCGGGGGCCCTACGAGCAGTACTTC. This encodes CASSLERGPYEQYF. The full variable domain, in which reference TRBV5-1 and TRBJ2-7 provide the parts outside the CDR3, is KAGVTQTPRYLIKTRGQQVTLSCSPISGHRSVSWYQQTPGQGLQFLFEYFSETQRNKGNFPGRFSGRQFSNSRSEMNVSTLELGDSALYLCASSLERGPYEQYFGPGTRLTVT.

The gene calls are TRBV4-1 and TRBJ2-7, with D possibly TRBD2 on 5 matching bases. In germline, CDR1 is MGHRA, CDR2 YSYEKL. Trimming took off 5 bases at V and 0 bases at J, with 14 bases between the two ends. The CDR3 is 15 amino acids. CDR3 loop: CASSSRRGSSYEQYF. CDR3 nucleotides: TGCGCCAGCAGCTCCCGACGGGGAAGCTCCTACGAGCAGTACTTC.

This chain uses TRBV5-1 with TRBJ1-6, with TRBD1 as a possible D gene (6 bases). The germline V gene has CDR1 SGHRS and CDR2 YFSETQ. The CDR3 extends over 14 amino acids. The V and J ends lost 0 bases and 7 bases respectively, with 8 bases between them. CDR3 sequence reads: CASSLDQGNSPLHF. Written as DNA, the CDR3 is TGCGCCAGCAGCTTGGATCAGGGGAATTCACCCCTCCACTTT.

This clone was detected a few times. J is TRBJ1-6 and V is TRBV15; TRBD1 matches 7 bases. The CDR3 consists of 13 residues. The germline V gene encodes CDR1 LNHNV and CDR2 YYDKDF (reference sequence). The junction had 12 bases not matched to a gene; V was cut back by 8 bases and J by 14 bases. DNA of the CDR3: TGTGCCACCTCACTGGACAGGATGCCATCCCTCCACTTT. This translates into CATSLDRMPSLHF.

J is TRBJ2-5 and V is TRBV19; 8 bases are shared with TRBD2. Germline V gene sequence: CDR1 LNHDA, CDR2 SQIVND (reference sequence). Losses at the gene ends were 5 bases for V and 7 bases for J; bases not matched to a gene: 6. The CDR3 has 13 amino acids. CDR3 sequence reads: CASSSSGGGTQYF. For the CDR3, the DNA is TGTGCCAGTAGTTCCTCCGGGGGGGGGACCCAGTACTTC.

This CDR3 is CASSQGTGSIGYTF. As DNA, the CDR3 is TGTGCCAGCAGCCAAGGGACAGGGTCCATCGGCTACACCTTC. J is TRBJ1-2 and V is TRBV3-1 (or the pseudogene TRBV3-2), with 8 bases fitting TRBD1. This CDR3 has 14 residues. V shed 1 base, J shed 8 bases, and the junction held 6 bases outside the gene matches. CDR1 and CDR2 from the germline V gene are LGHDT and YNNKEL (reference sequence).

The V call is TRBV18, the J call TRBJ1-2; D remains ambiguous. This CDR3 has 14 residues. The V and J ends lost 4 bases and 2 bases respectively, with 11 bases between them. Germline assignment: CDR1 KGHSH and CDR2 LQKENI. The CDR3 DNA follows: TGTGCCAGCTCACTGGGAGGGCTGAACTATGGCTACACCTTC. Protein: CASSLGGLNYGYTF. Supplemented by reference TRBV18 and TRBJ1-2, the full variable domain reads NAGVMQNPRHLVRRRGQEARLRCSPMKGHSHVYWYRQLPEEGLKFMVYLQKENIIDESGMPKERFSAEFPKEGPSILRIQQVVRGDSAAYFCASSLGGLNYGYTFGSGTRLTVV.

The chain couples TRBV7-2 to TRBJ2-4; perhaps TRBD1 as D (5 bases). Germline V gene sequence: CDR1 SGHTA, CDR2 FQGNSA. The CDR3 has 16 amino acids. V dropped 1 base and J dropped 0 bases, with 10 bases sitting between them. This CDR3 is CASSLGQNLAKNIQYF. Written as DNA, the CDR3 is TGTGCCAGCAGCTTAGGACAGAACCTAGCCAAAAACATTCAGTACTTC. Together with reference TRBV7-2 and TRBJ2-4, the CDR3 gives the full variable domain: GAGVSQSPSNKVTEKGKDVELRCDPISGHTALYWYRQSLGQGLEFLIYFQGNSAPDKSGLPSDRFSAERTGGSVSTLTIQRTQQEDSAVYLCASSLGQNLAKNIQYFGAGTRLSVL.

The chain joins TRBV29-1 to TRBJ2-1; TRBD1 matches 10 bases. V lost 7 bases to trimming and J lost 8 bases; unmatched junction nucleotides: 8. The CDR3 has 13 amino acids. Germline V gene lookup returns CDR1 SQVTM and CDR2 ANQGSEA. CDR3: CSGRTGGTYEQFF. DNA for the CDR3: TGCAGCGGTAGGACAGGGGGAACGTATGAGCAGTTCTTC.

The V gene is TRBV6-5, the J gene TRBJ1-2; TRBD1 is a possible D gene (5 bases). CDR3 size: 14 residues. V was shortened by 7 bases and J by 8 bases, with 20 bases between the two germline ends. Germline CDR1 reads MNHEY; CDR2 reads SVGAGI. Here the CDR3 DNA reads TGTGCCAGCATCAGGACACTCGGAAGTGGAGGCTACACCTTC. Translated, it gives CASIRTLGSGGYTF.

The gene calls are TRBV7-2 and TRBJ1-2; no reliable D call. The CDR3 is 12 residues long. The germline CDR1 and CDR2 sequences are SGHTA and FQGNSA. The V end was cut by 5 bases, the J end by 7 bases, with 11 bases between. This chain's CDR3 is CASSGDFGGYTF. The CDR3 DNA follows: TGTGCCAGCAGCGGAGATTTCGGTGGCTACACCTTC. Full variable domain (remainder filled in from reference TRBV7-2 and TRBJ1-2): GAGVSQSPSNKVTEKGKDVELRCDPISGHTALYWYRQSLGQGLEFLIYFQGNSAPDKSGLPSDRFSAERTGGSVSTLTIQRTQQEDSAVYLCASSGDFGGYTFGSGTRLTVV.

This clone was found once. CDR3 DNA: TGTGCCAGCAGCTTAGAGGGACAGGGGAACACTGAAGCTTTCTTT. Translated: CASSLEGQGNTEAFF. The V and J genes are TRBV11-1 and TRBJ1-1; 9 nucleotides match TRBD1. The trim removed 1 base at V and 1 base at J, leaving 1 base unmatched. Germline CDR1 SGHAT, CDR2 FQDESV (reference sequence). This CDR3 has 15 amino acids.

The chain combines TRBV6-6 with TRBJ1-1, with 9 bases fitting TRBD1. The V gene end was trimmed by 2 bases and the J gene end by 6 bases; junction bases not matched to a gene: 4. Germline values: CDR1 MNHNY, CDR2 SVGAGI (reference sequence). The CDR3 contains 14 residues. CDR3 amino acids: CASSYGDRAAEAFF. The CDR3 nucleotides are TGTGCCAGCAGTTACGGGGACAGGGCCGCTGAAGCTTTCTTT.

The chain couples TRBV6-5 to TRBJ2-2; 11 bases line up with TRBD1. Per germline, CDR1 MNHEY and CDR2 SVGAGI. V gave up 6 bases and J gave up 6 bases; unmatched junction bases: 6. The CDR3 spans 15 residues. This CDR3 reads CASRVGTGGPGELFF. CDR3 DNA: TGTGCCAGCAGGGTCGGGACAGGGGGTCCCGGGGAGCTGTTTTTT.

The rearrangement links TRBV6-1 to TRBJ1-2; 7 nucleotides align to TRBD1. Germline V gives CDR1 MNHNS, CDR2 SASEGT. This CDR3 has 14 amino acids. V was pared by 0 bases and J by 5 bases, with 3 bases of the junction left unmatched. CDR3: CASSEAGTAYGYTF. The CDR3 nucleotides are TGTGCCAGCAGTGAAGCCGGGACAGCTTATGGCTACACCTTC.